The present entry profiles one T cell receptor (beta chain) with its context. This sample stems from a study of blood T cell repertoires in COVID-19. Study-level background: Both acute and convalescent COVID-19 samples were obtained from the United States, Italy and Spain. T cells, B-cell-depleted T cells, or PBMCs provided the cDNA or gDNA that served as material.

Followed longitudinally, the Seattle patients had been enrolled during active infection. Profiling relied on immunoSEQ multiplex PCR, and the TCRdb table lists in-frame clones only, not all of them. This sample yields under 450,000 clones, of which about 88% are seen a single time; roughly 1.5% belongs to the top ten. Per the germline V gene, CDR1 is MDHEN and CDR2 is SYDVKM. The V and J ends lost 10 bases and 2 bases respectively, with 14 bases between them. This CDR3 spans 13 amino acids. This clonotype was sampled from a middle-aged woman with COVID-19, enrolled during active disease. Sequencing was done on a sample of peripheral blood. The V gene is TRBV28, the J gene TRBJ1-1; D is possibly TRBD1 (6 bases). In DNA, the CDR3 is TGTGCCATCATCTCGGACAGAAACACTGAAGCTTTCTTT. It translates to CAIISDRNTEAFF.